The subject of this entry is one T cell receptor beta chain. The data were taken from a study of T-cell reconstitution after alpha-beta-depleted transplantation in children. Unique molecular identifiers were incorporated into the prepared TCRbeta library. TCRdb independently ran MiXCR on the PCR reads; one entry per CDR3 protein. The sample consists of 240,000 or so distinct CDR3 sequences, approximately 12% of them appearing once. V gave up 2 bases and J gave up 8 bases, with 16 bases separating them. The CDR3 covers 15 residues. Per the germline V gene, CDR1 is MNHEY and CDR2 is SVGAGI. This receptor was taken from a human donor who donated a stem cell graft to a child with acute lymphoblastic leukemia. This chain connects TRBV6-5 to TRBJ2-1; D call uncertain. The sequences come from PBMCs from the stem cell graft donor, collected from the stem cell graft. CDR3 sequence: CASSYPAVGKDEQFF. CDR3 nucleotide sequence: TGTGCCAGCAGTTACCCGGCCGTCGGTAAGGATGAGCAGTTCTTC.